This passage covers 7 T cell receptor beta chains from one sample sequenced in a study of T cell clones after liver transplantation. Clones were read by immunoSEQ multiplex PCR, and TCRdb kept only the in-frame ones, dropping some. The table lists roughly 73,000 clones, roughly 80% of them singletons, with roughly 0.54% in the top ten. Specimen: CD4+ T cells from blood, collected before liver transplant. The receptors originated from a human donor who received a liver transplant.

This clone showed up just a few times. Other DNA sequences in this specimen translate into the identical CDR3. The chain couples TRBV28 to TRBJ1-2; perhaps TRBD1 as D (5 bases). Per germline, CDR1 MDHEN and CDR2 SYDVKM. The CDR3 is 14 amino acids. Trimming removed 4 bases from V and 6 bases from J, with 15 bases in between. In nucleotides, the CDR3 is TGTGCCAGCAGTTCGTGGATGGGGGACCATGGCTACACCTTC. The encoded protein is CASSSWMGDHGYTF.

This clone showed up just once. This chain links TRBV28 with TRBJ1-5; D is uncertain. Trimming pared 3 bases from V and 0 bases from J, leaving 9 bases between. This CDR3 has 15 amino acids. Germline CDR1 MDHEN, CDR2 SYDVKM. DNA for the CDR3: TGTGCCAGCAGTTTGGCGGCAGGTAGCAATCAGCCCCAGCATTTT. Translated, it gives CASSLAAGSNQPQHF.

The chain combines TRBV27 with TRBJ2-4; a possible D gene is TRBD1 (5 bases). Germline lookup yields CDR1 MNHEY and CDR2 SMNVEV (reference sequence). V lost 5 bases, J lost 1 base, and 15 bases lay in between. This CDR3 contains 16 residues. This CDR3 reads CASSPSGRVAKNIQYF. The CDR3 coding sequence is TGTGCCAGCAGTCCCAGTGGCAGGGTCGCCAAAAACATTCAGTACTTC.

This clone came up once. This chain links TRBV28 with TRBJ1-2, with D possibly matching TRBD1 (5 bases). This CDR3 comprises 14 residues. Deletions cut 2 bases from V and 1 base from J, with 8 bases between. Per the germline V gene, CDR1 is MDHEN and CDR2 is SYDVKM. CDR3 region: CASSLAGVNYGYTF. CDR3 coding DNA: TGTGCCAGCAGTTTAGCGGGGGTTAACTATGGCTACACCTTC.

This clone was recorded a few times. The rearrangement uses TRBV5-1 and TRBJ1-4, with TRBD1 identical over 8 bases. CDR3 length: 15 amino acids. V was clipped by 4 bases and J by 8 bases; unmatched bases: 10. The germline V gene encodes CDR1 SGHRS and CDR2 YFSETQ. The CDR3 is CASSDGQGLSEKLFF. Written as DNA, the CDR3 is TGCGCCAGCAGCGATGGACAGGGTTTATCCGAAAAACTGTTTTTT. The full variable domain, rest sourced from reference TRBV5-1 and TRBJ1-4, is KAGVTQTPRYLIKTRGQQVTLSCSPISGHRSVSWYQQTPGQGLQFLFEYFSETQRNKGNFPGRFSGRQFSNSRSEMNVSTLELGDSALYLCASSDGQGLSEKLFFGSGTQLSVL.

V gene TRBV28 combines with J gene TRBJ2-3, with a tentative D call TRBD2 (7 bases). Germline-derived CDR1 and CDR2 are MDHEN and SYDVKM. V was clipped by 8 bases and J by 4 bases, with 19 bases between them. The CDR3 covers 15 residues. In DNA form, the CDR3 reads TGTGCCAGCGCGGCGGCGGGGGCCATGGCAGATACGCAGTATTTT. Amino acid sequence: CASAAAGAMADTQYF.

This clone was counted a few times. The V call is TRBV7-9, the J call TRBJ2-7; D uncertain. This CDR3 region has 15 residues. The V end was cut by 3 bases, the J end by 2 bases, with 14 bases between. The germline gives CDR1 SEHNR, CDR2 FQNEAQ (reference sequence). DNA of the CDR3: TGTGCCAGCAGCTTGGACCGGTCAGCTACCTACGAGCAGTACTTC. This codes for CASSLDRSATYEQYF.